This T cell receptor beta chain was sequenced in a study of PD-1 blockade in mismatch repair-deficient tumors. Clones were read by immunoSEQ multiplex PCR, and TCRdb kept only the in-frame ones, dropping some. The data contain about 19,000 clones, around 80% of them seen just once; the ten biggest clones take up roughly 1.4%. CDR1 is SGHKS, CDR2 YYEKEE, per germline (reference sequence). V was clipped by 4 bases and J by 1 base; unmatched bases: 9. The CDR3 length is 16 residues. In regard to this clone: Antigen unknown.

Study results and caveats: Rapid post-treatment expansion, then contraction, generally preceding radiologic response, marked tumor-resident clones.

Three pembrolizumab responders had their TCRs sequenced. This TCR was sampled from an adult with mismatch repair-deficient cancer. Sample: PBMCs, taken 52 weeks after starting pembrolizumab. The chain is built from TRBV5-5 and TRBJ1-2; 8 bases line up with TRBD1. In DNA, the CDR3 is TGTGCCAGCAGCCCCGGACAGGGATGGTTTAACTATGGCTACACCTTC. Translated: CASSPGQGWFNYGYTF. The complete variable domain, with remaining parts taken from reference TRBV5-5 and TRBJ1-2, reads DAGVTQSPTHLIKTRGQQVTLRCSPISGHKSVSWYQQVLGQGPQFIFQYYEKEERGRGNFPDRFSARQFPNYSSELNVNALLLGDSALYLCASSPGQGWFNYGYTFGSGTRLTVV.